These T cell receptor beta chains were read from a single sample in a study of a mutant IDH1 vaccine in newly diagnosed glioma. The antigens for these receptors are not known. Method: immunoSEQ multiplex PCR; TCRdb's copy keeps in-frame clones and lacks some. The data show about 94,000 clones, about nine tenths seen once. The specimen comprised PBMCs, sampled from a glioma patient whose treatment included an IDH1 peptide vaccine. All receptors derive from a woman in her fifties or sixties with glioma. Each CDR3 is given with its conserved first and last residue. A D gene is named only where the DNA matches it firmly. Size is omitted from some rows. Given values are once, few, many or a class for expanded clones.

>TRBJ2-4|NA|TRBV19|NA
TGTGCCAGTAGTCTCCGGGCAGGGGGGGCCAAAAACATTCAGTACTTC
CASSLRAGGAKNIQYF
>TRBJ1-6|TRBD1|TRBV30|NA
TGTGCCTGGGGGACAGGCCCGAGGGCCCTCCACTTT
CAWGTGPRALHF
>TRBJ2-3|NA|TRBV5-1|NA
TGCGCCAGCAGCTTGGGTGACAGGAGGCCAGATACGCAGTATTTT
CASSLGDRRPDTQYF
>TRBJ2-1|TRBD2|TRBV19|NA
TGTGCCAGTAGTATAGAACTAGCGGGAGTTGGTAATGAGCAGTTCTTC
CASSIELAGVGNEQFF
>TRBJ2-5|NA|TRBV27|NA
TGTGCCAGTTCCGGGGGGGACAGGATGGTTGAGACCCAGTACTTC
CASSGGDRMVETQYF
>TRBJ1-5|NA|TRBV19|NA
TGTGCCAGTAGTATAGGCGGGGATCAGCCCCAGCATTTT
CASSIGGDQPQHF
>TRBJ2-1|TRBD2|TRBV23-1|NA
TGCGCCAGCAGTCCCGAGGGGCGGGAGGTTGAGCAGTTCTTC
CASSPEGREVEQFF
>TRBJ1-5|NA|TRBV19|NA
TGTGCCAGTAGGGACTCCGGCAATCAGCCCCAGCATTTT
CASRDSGNQPQHF
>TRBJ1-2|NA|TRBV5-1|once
TGCGCCAGCAGCAGCAGGACAGACTATGGCTACACCTTC
CASSSRTDYGYTF
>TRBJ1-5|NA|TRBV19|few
TGTGCCAGTAGTATAGAGGGGTGGTATAGCAATCAGCCCCAGCATTTT
CASSIEGWYSNQPQHF
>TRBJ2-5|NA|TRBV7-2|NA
TGTGCCAGCAGCTTAGGTCGAGGAGGGGTCAACCAAGAGACCCAGTACTTC
CASSLGRGGVNQETQYF
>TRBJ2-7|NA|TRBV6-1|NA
TGTGCCAGCAGTGAAAGCGCAGCGTCGATGCACGAGCAGTACTTC
CASSESAASMHEQYF
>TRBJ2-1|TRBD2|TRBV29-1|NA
TGCAGCGTAGCGGGAGTAGGAAATGAGCAGTTCTTC
CSVAGVGNEQFF
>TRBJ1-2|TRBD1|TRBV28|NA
TGTGCCAGCAGTCAGACAACAGGGGACTATGGCTACACCTTC
CASSQTTGDYGYTF
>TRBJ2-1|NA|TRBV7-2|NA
TGTGCCAGCAGCTTAGATAGTAGGCAAGGCTCCTACAATGAGCAGTTCTTC
CASSLDSRQGSYNEQFF
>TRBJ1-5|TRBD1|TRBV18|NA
TGTGCCAGCTCACCACAGGGCCCGGGACAGGCTACTCAGCCCCAGCATTTT
CASSPQGPGQATQPQHF